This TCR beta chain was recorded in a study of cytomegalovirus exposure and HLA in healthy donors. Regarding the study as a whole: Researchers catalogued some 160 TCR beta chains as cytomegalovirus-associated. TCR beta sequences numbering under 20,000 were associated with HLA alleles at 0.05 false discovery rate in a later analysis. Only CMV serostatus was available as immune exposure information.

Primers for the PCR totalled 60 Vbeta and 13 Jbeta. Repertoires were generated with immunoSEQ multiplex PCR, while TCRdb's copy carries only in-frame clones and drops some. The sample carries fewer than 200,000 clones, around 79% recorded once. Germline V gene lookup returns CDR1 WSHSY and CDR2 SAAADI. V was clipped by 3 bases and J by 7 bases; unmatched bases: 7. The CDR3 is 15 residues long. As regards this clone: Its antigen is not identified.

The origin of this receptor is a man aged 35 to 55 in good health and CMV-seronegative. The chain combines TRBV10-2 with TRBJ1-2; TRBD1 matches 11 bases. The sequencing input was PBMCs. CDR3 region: CASSDSGQGVGGYTF. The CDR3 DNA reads TGCGCCAGCAGTGACTCGGGACAGGGGGTGGGTGGCTACACCTTC.